Reported below is one TCR beta chain. The antigen remains undetermined. The entry originates in a study of CD8 T cells in ankylosing spondylitis. Regarding the study as a whole: Clones linked to disease were reported to show significant enrichment in matched ankylosing spondylitis synovial fluid.

The CDR3 is made up of 16 amino acids. With 1 base clipped from V and 7 bases from J, the junction kept 5 bases outside the gene matches. Germline CDR1 SGHVS, CDR2 FNYEAQ. MiXCR, run by TCRdb on the 5' RACE reads, gives a single entry per CDR3 protein. The sample has 150,000 to 200,000 distinct CDR3 sequences; 13% are singletons. The material sequenced was blood, either unsorted or a sorted T cell fraction (not recorded which). The genes are TRBV7-6 and TRBJ2-1; 12 bases agree with TRBD2. The source of this sequence is a female donor with ankylosing spondylitis or in good health (not recorded which). This CDR3 is CASSLVWTSGKNEQFF. DNA of the CDR3: TGTGCCAGCAGCTTAGTTTGGACTAGCGGGAAAAATGAGCAGTTCTTC.